This T cell receptor (beta chain) was identified during a study of shared clonotypes between healthy human individuals. Study-wide context: Donors had three CD4 naive, three CD4 memory, two CD8 naive and one CD8 memory plate apiece.

Whole-study findings and limits: Sharing across four donors was highest in naive CD4 (roughly 5%) and lowest in memory CD8 (about 0.4%). Generally, naive subsets (rather than memory subsets) showed larger estimated richness.

The table came from immunoSEQ multiplex PCR; TCRdb's copy has only in-frame clones and leaves some out. The data contain about 2.3 million clones, approximately 95% of them singletons. Note on this clone: Its antigen is unknown.

The receptor was isolated from a man between 18 and 35 years old in good health. Some clones in this sample may be carry-over from other donors' samples. The specimen was naive CD4+ T cells from PBMCs. Subset in this sample: CD45RA+ positively selected.

CDR3 in DNA: TGTGCCTGGAGTCCCGGGGCACCCGAAAAACTGTTTTTT. As protein: CAWSPGAPEKLFF. The rearrangement joins TRBV30 to TRBJ1-4; maybe TRBD1 (5 bases). Germline V gene sequence: CDR1 GTSNPN, CDR2 SVGIG (reference sequence). With 2 bases removed from V and 8 bases from J, the gap between germline ends came to 12 bases. CDR3 length: 13 residues.